A selection of T cell receptor beta chains follows, all from one sample in a study of control samples from healthy donors and cancer patients. Measured with immunoSEQ multiplex PCR; TCRdb has only the in-frame clones, and not every one. Of roughly 170,000 clones in the sample, around 90% are singletons; the top ten hold around 5%. Sequenced: blood. The receptors originated from a woman in her thirties in good health. The CDR3 runs from the conserved cysteine through the conserved F or W. The D gene is left open where the match is weak. Part of the rows lack a size; the others show once, few, many or a class for expanded clones.

v_call: TRBV19; d_call: NA; j_call: TRBJ1-3; clone_size: NA; cdr3_nt: TGTGCCAGTAGTATCCACCGGGAAGAAGGGAACACCATATATTTT; cdr3_aa: CASSIHREEGNTIYF
v_call: TRBV4-1; d_call: TRBD2; j_call: TRBJ2-1; clone_size: NA; cdr3_nt: TGCGCCAGCAGCCTTAGCGGGAAAAGCTCCTACAATGAGCAGTTCTTC; cdr3_aa: CASSLSGKSSYNEQFF
v_call: TRBV4-1; d_call: NA; j_call: TRBJ1-3; clone_size: NA; cdr3_nt: TGCGCCAGCAGCCAGGGGGCGGCTGGAAACACCATATATTTT; cdr3_aa: CASSQGAAGNTIYF
v_call: TRBV6-5; d_call: NA; j_call: TRBJ1-6; clone_size: few; cdr3_nt: TGTGCCAGCAGAAACAGGGAACTCAATTCACCCCTCCACTTT; cdr3_aa: CASRNRELNSPLHF
v_call: TRBV7-2; d_call: TRBD2; j_call: TRBJ2-1; clone_size: NA; cdr3_nt: TGTGCCAGCAGCACCAGCCGGACTAGCGGGGGGGGATTCTTC; cdr3_aa: CASSTSRTSGGGFF
v_call: TRBV6-1; d_call: NA; j_call: TRBJ1-5; clone_size: once; cdr3_nt: TGTGCCAGCAGTGAGGGACGACGGGGCGTTCAGCCCCAGCATTTT; cdr3_aa: CASSEGRRGVQPQHF
v_call: TRBV19; d_call: TRBD2; j_call: TRBJ2-2; clone_size: NA; cdr3_nt: TGTGCCAGTAGCCATTATAGCGGGGGGAACACCGGGGAGCTGTTTTTT; cdr3_aa: CASSHYSGGNTGELFF
v_call: TRBV6-5; d_call: NA; j_call: TRBJ1-1; clone_size: NA; cdr3_nt: TGTGCCAGCCTCCCTCTCCGTACAAAGCCTGAAGCTTTCTTT; cdr3_aa: CASLPLRTKPEAFF
v_call: TRBV7-9; d_call: NA; j_call: TRBJ1-2; clone_size: few; cdr3_nt: TGTGCCAGCAGCATCGAGTCCTATGGCTACACCTTC; cdr3_aa: CASSIESYGYTF
v_call: TRBV5-1; d_call: NA; j_call: TRBJ1-2; clone_size: NA; cdr3_nt: TGCGCCAGCAGGTCGACGGGACCCGGGGGACTTGTGACCTATGGCTACACCTTC; cdr3_aa: CASRSTGPGGLVTYGYTF
v_call: TRBV28; d_call: TRBD1; j_call: TRBJ1-2; clone_size: NA; cdr3_nt: TGTGCCAGCAGCGTTTTCCCCCAGGGACAGGGAAACTATGGCTACACCTTC; cdr3_aa: CASSVFPQGQGNYGYTF
v_call: TRBV6-6; d_call: NA; j_call: TRBJ1-5; clone_size: NA; cdr3_nt: TGTGCCAGCAGCCACGCGACCCAGGGTTATTATCAGCCCCAGCATTTT; cdr3_aa: CASSHATQGYYQPQHF
v_call: TRBV2; d_call: NA; j_call: TRBJ1-5; clone_size: NA; cdr3_nt: TGTGCCAGCAGTGTACTCAGTCAGCCCCAGCATTTT; cdr3_aa: CASSVLSQPQHF
v_call: TRBV6-5; d_call: NA; j_call: TRBJ2-5; clone_size: NA; cdr3_nt: TGTGCCAGCAGTTATAATAGGGGCGGCGAGACCCAGTACTTC; cdr3_aa: CASSYNRGGETQYF
v_call: TRBV3-1/TRBV3-2; d_call: NA; j_call: TRBJ2-5; clone_size: NA; cdr3_nt: TGTGCCAGCAGCCAAGTCCCAGAGGGTCCCGGGGGCTATTTCATGGTAGAGACCCAGTACTTC; cdr3_aa: CASSQVPEGPGGYFMVETQYF